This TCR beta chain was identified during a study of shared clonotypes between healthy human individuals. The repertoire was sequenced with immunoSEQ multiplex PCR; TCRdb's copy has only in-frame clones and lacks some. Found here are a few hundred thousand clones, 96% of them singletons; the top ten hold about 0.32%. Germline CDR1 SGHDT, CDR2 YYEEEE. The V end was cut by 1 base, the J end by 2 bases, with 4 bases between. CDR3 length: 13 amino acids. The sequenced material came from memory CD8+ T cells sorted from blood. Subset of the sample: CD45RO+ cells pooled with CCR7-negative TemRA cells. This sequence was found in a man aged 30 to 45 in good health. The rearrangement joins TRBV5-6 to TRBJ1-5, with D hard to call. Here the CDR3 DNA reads TGTGCCAGCAGCTTGTATGGCAATCAGCCCCAGCATTTT. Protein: CASSLYGNQPQHF.